Listed below are T cell receptor beta chains from one sample, sequenced in a study of chemoradiotherapy in HPV16-positive cancers. Here immunoSEQ multiplex PCR was the method, and the copy in TCRdb shows in-frame clones only, minus some. In the table there are approximately 11,000 clones, 65% to 70% of which are singletons. The material was obtained from a patient who underwent chemoradiotherapy. These receptors were collected from a human donor with HPV-associated anogenital cancer. The CDR3 runs from the conserved cysteine through the conserved F or W. Fields, in order: V gene, CDR3 protein.

V: TRBV11-1; CDR3: CASSWGSGYGYTF
V: TRBV2; CDR3: CASNTERGNTEAFF
V: TRBV7-2; CDR3: CASSLAIVGRVGTSGANVLTF
V: TRBV2; CDR3: CASSEARKQRGVDTGELFF
V: TRBV28; CDR3: CASSLPGSQPQHF
V: TRBV11-3; CDR3: CASRRAPGETQYF
V: TRBV6-1; CDR3: CASSEATAKNQPQHF
V: TRBV6-5; CDR3: CASSSGQGSEKLFF
V: TRBV15; CDR3: CATSRVGDAGPEAFF
V: TRBV4-3; CDR3: CASSQETLGVIHTEAFF
V: TRBV7-2; CDR3: CASSLRRAYEQYF
V: TRBV11-2; CDR3: CASSWSGTGGTMGTDTQYF
V: TRBV6-6; CDR3: CASSDRAQGYTEAFF
V: TRBV21-1; CDR3: CAGRTRWYGYTF
V: TRBV2; CDR3: CASSEFNQGWDTIYF
V: TRBV5-1; CDR3: CASTSTAGTNSYEQHF
V: TRBV21-1; CDR3: CASSKEGQGILDSPLHF
V: TRBV19; CDR3: CASSSLRQVKEAFF
V: TRBV4-1; CDR3: CASSQNLQFYEQYF
V: TRBV5-1; CDR3: CASSLSSNYNEQFF
V: TRBV9; CDR3: CASSTGTGGAGQPQHF
V: TRBV28; CDR3: CASSSGLAGGPWSTDTQYF
V: TRBV2; CDR3: CASSVKTSRRFEQYF
V: TRBV7-2; CDR3: CASSSPGTVYGYTF
V: TRBV4-1; CDR3: CASSQAPRGRGNTIYF
V: TRBV5-1; CDR3: CASSLVSGSTGELFF
V: TRBV7-9; CDR3: CASSLDRTGELFF
V: TRBV29-1; CDR3: CSVEGGRGSSYEQYF
V: TRBV28; CDR3: CASSFPAGTRDEKLFF
V: TRBV7-6; CDR3: CASSLDSYNEQFF
V: TRBV7-2; CDR3: CASSLTFSAGGLYNEQFF
V: TRBV4-1; CDR3: CASSPDPGYEQYF
V: TRBV30; CDR3: CAAGQGARFF
V: TRBV10-1; CDR3: CASSGLANKTQYF
V: TRBV7-2; CDR3: CASSFLSSGGRTDTQYF
V: TRBV11-1; CDR3: CASSLAGRNTDTQYF
V: TRBV6-5; CDR3: CATPDRYSNQPQHF
V: TRBV14; CDR3: CASSRGQGDYEQYF
V: TRBV21-1; CDR3: CASNPTGDTDTQYF
V: TRBV18; CDR3: CASSPGQNNQPQHF
V: TRBV7-6; CDR3: CASSDWTDYGYTF
V: TRBV6-1; CDR3: CASSEALGKETQYF
V: TRBV18; CDR3: CASSSLRAPSETQYF
V: TRBV9; CDR3: CASSVTGNTEAFF
V: TRBV18; CDR3: CASSPLGQRANYGYTF
V: TRBV19; CDR3: CASTQGRGYGYTF
V: TRBV2; CDR3: CASSDVWGAEQYF